This T cell receptor beta chain was found in a study of identical twins. Study findings and constraints: Insertions were fewer in abundant cord blood beta clonotypes, whereas memory repertoires showed none of this pattern. Conclusions leaned on cross-sectional statistical analysis and did not track the same donors over time.

TCRdb redid the calling of the 5' RACE reads with MiXCR, one entry per CDR3 protein. Of around 690,000 distinct CDR3 sequences in the sample, approximately 22% are singletons; the top ten hold roughly 4%. V lost 4 bases, J lost 3 bases, and 25 bases lay in between. Germline V lookup: CDR1 SGHTA, CDR2 FQGTGA. The CDR3 loop spans 18 amino acids. This clonotype has ten or more counts. Its antigen is still unknown. These data also featured in a second study, about T cells expressing NK-cell markers. That publication notes: Sorting was limited to alpha-beta TCR-expressing T cells with an anti-gamma-delta TCR antibody in several experiments.

The rearrangement links TRBV7-3 to TRBJ2-7, with a possible D match to TRBD2 (5 bases). The sequencing input was PBMCs. The sequence came from a woman aged 18-29 years in good health. CDR3 in amino acids: CASSSIGLFAVQDYEQYF. The CDR3 region has the DNA TGTGCCAGCAGCTCCATCGGACTGTTTGCAGTTCAGGACTACGAGCAGTACTTC.